These 14 T cell receptor beta chains came from one sample sequenced in a study of T-cell reconstitution after alpha-beta-depleted transplantation in children (dated by TCRdb to the mid-2010s). The method was PCR. TCRdb lists the instrument as Illumina HiSeq 2500. Molecular barcoding was employed in the preparation of TCR libraries, with unique molecular identifiers being used to normalize TCRbeta repertoire quantification. The public sequencing data were trimmed at Q25 with fastp and processed into clonotypes with MiXCR by TCRdb, which kept only in-frame beta chains. Each entry merges the rows of one CDR3 protein and shows their most common DNA and genes. A total of fewer than 200,000 distinct CDR3 sequences appear in this sample, 6.5% to 7.5% of them only once. 3% of the sample belongs to the ten largest clones. The sequencing here drew on PBMCs from the stem cell graft donor, taken from the stem cell graft. The receptors shown here come from a human donor who donated a stem cell graft to a child with Wiskott-Aldrich syndrome.

This clonotype was found many times. The chain is built from TRBV5-1 and TRBJ1-1; D not certain. V lost 2 bases, J lost 2 bases, and 1 base lay in between. In germline, CDR1 is SGHRS, CDR2 YFSETQ. The CDR3 runs 11 residues. CDR3 bases: TGCGCCAGCAGCTTTAACACTGAAGCTTTCTTT. This gives the protein CASSFNTEAFF.

This clonotype was observed at least ten times. The chain joins TRBV28 to TRBJ2-1; the D is unclear. CDR1 is MDHEN, CDR2 SYDVKM, per germline. V was pared by 7 bases and J by 8 bases, with 18 bases between. The CDR3 runs to 14 residues. CDR3 DNA: TGTGCCAGCACCGCGGCCGATAGAGGCCATGAGCAGTTCTTC. Residues: CASTAADRGHEQFF.

This clonotype was observed at least ten times. V and J are TRBV4-1 and TRBJ2-3; D gene unclear. The CDR3 covers 15 residues. The V gene's germline CDR1 is MGHRA and CDR2 YSYEKL. Trimming took 1 base from V and 3 from J, leaving 11 bases between them. The CDR3 region is CASSQGQTYTDTQYF. CDR3 in DNA: TGCGCCAGCAGCCAAGGCCAGACATATACAGATACGCAGTATTTT.

This clonotype was detected many times. The chain couples TRBV9 to TRBJ1-1; 11 nucleotides agree with TRBD1. This CDR3 spans 16 amino acids. Germline values: CDR1 SGDLS, CDR2 YYNGEE. The junction had 5 bases not matched to a gene; V was cut back by 0 bases and J by 4 bases. The CDR3 sequence is CASSVGVGQGATEAFF. The CDR3 nucleotides read TGTGCCAGCAGCGTAGGGGTAGGACAGGGGGCCACTGAAGCTTTCTTT.

This clonotype came up many times. The J gene is TRBJ2-1, the V gene TRBV7-6; TRBD1 is a possible D gene (7 bases). CDR1 SGHVS and CDR2 FNYEAQ come from the germline V gene. The CDR3 length is 17 residues. V was trimmed by 0 bases and J by 4 bases, leaving 16 bases between them. The CDR3 nucleotides read TGTGCCAGCAGCTTAGCGCCGGGCAGGGGGACTTACAATGAGCAGTTCTTC. Its protein product is CASSLAPGRGTYNEQFF. The full variable domain, completed using reference TRBV7-6 and TRBJ2-1, is GAGVSQSPRYKVTKRGQDVALRCDPISGHVSLYWYRQALGQGPEFLTYFNYEAQQDKSGLPNDRFSAERPEGSISTLTIQRTEQRDSAMYRCASSLAPGRGTYNEQFFGPGTRLTVL.

This clonotype has a count of ten or more. The chain carries TRBV7-2 and TRBJ2-1; D possibly matches TRBD1 or TRBD2 (5 bases each). This CDR3 spans 15 amino acids. CDR1 is SGHTA and CDR2 is FQGNSA in the germline V gene. Trimming took 5 bases from V and 2 from J, leaving 13 bases between them. CDR3 in DNA: TGTGCCAGCAGCCTCACCTTGGGACCCTACAATGAGCAGTTCTTC. Its protein is CASSLTLGPYNEQFF.

As concerns this clonotype: A much larger clone lies one base from this, so it may be a read error. The chain combines TRBV20-1 with TRBJ2-5; D may correspond to TRBD1 or TRBD2 (5 bases each). The CDR3 covers 14 residues. Trimming took off 4 bases at V and 1 base at J, with 13 bases between the two ends. Germline values: CDR1 DFQATT, CDR2 SNEGSKA (reference sequence). CDR3 nucleotide sequence: TGCAGTGCTATTTTAGGGGCGGGCCAAGAGACCCAGTACTTC. This sequence encodes CSAILGAGQETQYF.

Concerning this clonotype itself: This may come from a read error, since a much larger clone is one base off. This chain links TRBV12-3 or TRBV12-4 with TRBJ2-7; D not certain. Between the trimmed V and J ends, which lost 5 bases and 4 bases, there was a span of 15 bases. This CDR3 region has 14 residues. The CDR3 loop reads CASSSGPPSYEQYF. The CDR3 DNA follows: TGTGCCAGCAGTAGTGGACCACCAAGTTACGAGCAGTACTTC.

There are many counts of this clonotype. The rearrangement uses TRBV20-1 and TRBJ2-1; D not resolved. CDR1 and CDR2 (germline): DFQATT, SNEGSKA (reference sequence). V shed 0 bases and J shed 7 bases, with 4 bases lying between them. The CDR3 loop spans 11 amino acids. This CDR3 reads CSARDYNEQFF. CDR3 DNA: TGCAGTGCTAGAGATTATAATGAGCAGTTCTTC.

This clonotype was detected many times. This chain connects TRBV20-1 to TRBJ2-5; possibly TRBD1 or TRBD2 for D (5 bases each). The V end was cut by 0 bases, the J end by 3 bases, with 11 bases between. Germline CDR1 and CDR2: DFQATT and SNEGSKA (reference sequence). The CDR3 extends over 14 amino acids. The CDR3 region is CSARDYGGKETQYF. The CDR3 DNA reads TGCAGTGCTAGAGATTATGGGGGAAAAGAGACCCAGTACTTC.

Ten or more counts support this clonotype. The J gene is TRBJ1-6, the V gene TRBV20-1; 9 bases match TRBD1. Germline loops: CDR1 DFQATT, CDR2 SNEGSKA (reference sequence). The V and J ends lost 1 base and 10 bases, in that order; junction bases with no gene match: 8. The CDR3 length is 15 residues. The CDR3 DNA reads as TGCAGTGCTAGAGCAACCGGGACAGGGTCCTCACCCCTCCACTTT. It specifies CSARATGTGSSPLHF.

This clonotype was found many times. J is TRBJ1-2 and V is TRBV7-2, with D unclear. V was trimmed by 6 bases and J by 2 bases, leaving 13 bases between them. This CDR3 spans 14 amino acids. From germline, CDR1 is SGHTA and CDR2 FQGNSA. The CDR3 sequence is CASSFEFRNYGYTF. DNA of the CDR3: TGTGCCAGCAGTTTCGAATTTCGCAACTATGGCTACACCTTC.

In this sample, this clonotype turned up a few times. This chain uses TRBV18 with TRBJ1-6; maybe TRBD1 (5 bases). Trimming cost V 4 bases and J 8 bases, with 15 bases left between them. This CDR3 has 15 residues. Germline lookup yields CDR1 KGHSH and CDR2 LQKENI. CDR3 sequence: CASSRGTDTHSPLHF. CDR3 bases: TGTGCCAGCTCACGGGGGACGGATACTCATTCACCCCTCCACTTT.

This clonotype was seen many times. The gene calls are TRBV6-5 and TRBJ1-6, with a tentative D call TRBD1 (5 bases). This CDR3 has 15 residues. V gave up 7 bases and J gave up 0 bases, with 10 bases separating them. CDR1 and CDR2 from the germline V gene are MNHEY and SVGAGI. The CDR3 nucleotides are TGTGCCAGCAATCGACAGAGCTCCTATAATTCACCCCTCCACTTT. Encoded protein: CASNRQSSYNSPLHF.